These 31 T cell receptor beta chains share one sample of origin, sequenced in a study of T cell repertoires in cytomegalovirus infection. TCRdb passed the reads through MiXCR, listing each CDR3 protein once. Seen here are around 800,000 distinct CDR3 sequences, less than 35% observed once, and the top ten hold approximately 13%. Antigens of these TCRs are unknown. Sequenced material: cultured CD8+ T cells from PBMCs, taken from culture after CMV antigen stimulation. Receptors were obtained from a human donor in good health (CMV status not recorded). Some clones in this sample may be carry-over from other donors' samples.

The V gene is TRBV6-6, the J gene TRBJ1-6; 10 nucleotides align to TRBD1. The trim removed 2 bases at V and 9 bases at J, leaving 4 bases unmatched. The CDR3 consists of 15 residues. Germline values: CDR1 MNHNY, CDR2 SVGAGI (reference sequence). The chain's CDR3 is CASSYRTGGSSPLHF. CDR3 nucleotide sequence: TGTGCCAGCAGTTACAGGACAGGGGGTAGTTCACCCCTCCACTTT.

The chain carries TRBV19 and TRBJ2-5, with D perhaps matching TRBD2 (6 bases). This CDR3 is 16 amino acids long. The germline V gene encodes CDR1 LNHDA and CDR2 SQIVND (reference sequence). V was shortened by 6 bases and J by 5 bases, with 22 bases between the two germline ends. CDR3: CASSTGTDIFEETQYF. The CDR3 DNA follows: TGTGCCAGTAGCACCGGGACTGACATCTTCGAGGAGACCCAGTACTTC.

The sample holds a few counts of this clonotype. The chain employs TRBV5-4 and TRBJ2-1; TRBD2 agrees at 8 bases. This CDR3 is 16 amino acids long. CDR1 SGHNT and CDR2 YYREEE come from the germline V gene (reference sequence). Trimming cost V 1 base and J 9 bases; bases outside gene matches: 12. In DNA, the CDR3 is TGTGCCAGCAGCTTGAGGTCGGGGGGGCCGAATTGTGAGCAGTTCTTC. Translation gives CASSLRSGGPNCEQFF.

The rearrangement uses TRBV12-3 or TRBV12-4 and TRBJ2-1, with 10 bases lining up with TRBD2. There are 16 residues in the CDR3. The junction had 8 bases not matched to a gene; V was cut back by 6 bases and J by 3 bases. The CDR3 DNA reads TGTGCCAGCAGACCCGCTAGCGGGGGCTTCTACAATGAGCAGTTCTTC. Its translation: CASRPASGGFYNEQFF.

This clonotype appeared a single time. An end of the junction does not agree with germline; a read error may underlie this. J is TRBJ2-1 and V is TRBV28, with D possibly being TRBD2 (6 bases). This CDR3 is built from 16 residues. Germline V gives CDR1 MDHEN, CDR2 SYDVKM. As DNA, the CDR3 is TGTGTCAGCAGTACAGGAGGGGTCTCGGTGGGGAATGAGCAGTTCTTC. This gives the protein CVSSTGGVSVGNEQFF.

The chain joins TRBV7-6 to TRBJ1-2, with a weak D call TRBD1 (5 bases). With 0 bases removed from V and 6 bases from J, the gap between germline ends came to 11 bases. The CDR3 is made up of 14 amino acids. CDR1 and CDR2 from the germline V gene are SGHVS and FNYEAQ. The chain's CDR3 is CASSLAWGGDGYTF. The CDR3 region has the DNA TGTGCCAGCAGCTTAGCATGGGGGGGTGATGGCTACACCTTC.

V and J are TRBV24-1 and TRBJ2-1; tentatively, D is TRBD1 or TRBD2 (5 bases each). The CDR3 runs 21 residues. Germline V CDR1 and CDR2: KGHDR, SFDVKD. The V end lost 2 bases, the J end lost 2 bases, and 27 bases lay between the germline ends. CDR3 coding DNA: TGTGCCACCAGTGATTCCGGGACCGCAAAAGGGGACGGCTCCGCCTACAATGAGCAGTTCTTC. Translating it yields CATSDSGTAKGDGSAYNEQFF.

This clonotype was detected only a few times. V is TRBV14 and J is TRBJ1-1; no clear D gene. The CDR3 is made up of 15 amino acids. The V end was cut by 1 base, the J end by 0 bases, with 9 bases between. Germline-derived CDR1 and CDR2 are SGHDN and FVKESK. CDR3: CASSQGRPLNTEAFF. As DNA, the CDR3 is TGTGCCAGCAGCCAAGGTCGGCCTTTGAACACTGAAGCTTTCTTT.

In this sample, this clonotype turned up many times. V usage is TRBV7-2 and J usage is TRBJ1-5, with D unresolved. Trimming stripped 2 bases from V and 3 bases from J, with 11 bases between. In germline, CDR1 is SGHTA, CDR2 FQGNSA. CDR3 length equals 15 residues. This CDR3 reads CASSLNTALNQPQHF. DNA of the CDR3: TGTGCCAGCAGCTTAAATACGGCCCTCAATCAGCCCCAGCATTTT.

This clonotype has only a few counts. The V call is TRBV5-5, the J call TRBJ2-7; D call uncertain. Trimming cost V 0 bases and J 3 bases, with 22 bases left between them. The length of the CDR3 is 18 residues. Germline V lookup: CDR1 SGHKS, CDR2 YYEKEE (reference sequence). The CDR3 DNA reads TGTGCCAGCAGCTTGGACCTTTCCCCGCTCCGAGATTACTACGAGCAGTACTTC. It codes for CASSLDLSPLRDYYEQYF.

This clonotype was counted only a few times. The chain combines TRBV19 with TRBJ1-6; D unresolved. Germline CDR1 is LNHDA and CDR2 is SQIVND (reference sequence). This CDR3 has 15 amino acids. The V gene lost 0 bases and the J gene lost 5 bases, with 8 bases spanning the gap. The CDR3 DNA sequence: TGTGCCAGTAGTATAGATCGAAGGGATAATTCACCCCTCCACTTT. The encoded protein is CASSIDRRDNSPLHF. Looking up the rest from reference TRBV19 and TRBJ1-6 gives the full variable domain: DGGITQSPKYLFRKEGQNVTLSCEQNLNHDAMYWYRQDPGQGLRLIYYSQIVNDFQKGDIAEGYSVSREKKESFPLTVTSAQKNPTAFYLCASSIDRRDNSPLHFGNGTRLTVT.

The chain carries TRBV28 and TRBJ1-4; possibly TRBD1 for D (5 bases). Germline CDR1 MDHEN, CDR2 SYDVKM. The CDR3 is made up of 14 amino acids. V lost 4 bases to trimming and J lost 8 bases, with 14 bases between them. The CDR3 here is CASSSPQGPEKLFF. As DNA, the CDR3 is TGTGCCAGCAGTTCACCCCAGGGCCCGGAAAAACTGTTTTTT.

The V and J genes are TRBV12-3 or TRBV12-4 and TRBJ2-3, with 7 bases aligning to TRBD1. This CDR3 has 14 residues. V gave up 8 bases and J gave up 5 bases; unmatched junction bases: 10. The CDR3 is CASGQAGGVDTQYF. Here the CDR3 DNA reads TGTGCCAGCGGGCAGGCAGGGGGTGTAGATACGCAGTATTTT.

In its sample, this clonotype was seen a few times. CDR3 sequence reads: CASSYLGRGKSEAFF. The CDR3 DNA follows: TGTGCCAGCAGTTACCTTGGGAGAGGGAAGTCTGAAGCTTTCTTT. The chain joins TRBV6-6 to TRBJ1-1, with D uncertain. The CDR3 consists of 15 residues. With 2 bases removed from V and 6 bases from J, the gap between germline ends came to 16 bases. CDR1 is MNHNY and CDR2 is SVGAGI in the germline V gene (reference sequence).

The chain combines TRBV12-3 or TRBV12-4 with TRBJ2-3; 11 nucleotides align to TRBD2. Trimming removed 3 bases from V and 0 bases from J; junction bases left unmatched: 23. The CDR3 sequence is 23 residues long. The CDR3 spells CASSFPDTHLTSGAYPSTDTQYF. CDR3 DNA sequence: TGTGCCAGCAGTTTTCCGGACACGCACTTGACTAGCGGGGCCTACCCTAGCACAGATACGCAGTATTTT.

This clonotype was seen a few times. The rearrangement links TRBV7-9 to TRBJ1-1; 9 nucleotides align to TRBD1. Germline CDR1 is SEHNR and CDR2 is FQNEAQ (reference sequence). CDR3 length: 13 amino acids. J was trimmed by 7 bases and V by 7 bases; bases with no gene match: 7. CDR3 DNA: TGTGCCAGCAACTTGGGACAGGGTGGTGAAGCTTTCTTT. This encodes CASNLGQGGEAFF.

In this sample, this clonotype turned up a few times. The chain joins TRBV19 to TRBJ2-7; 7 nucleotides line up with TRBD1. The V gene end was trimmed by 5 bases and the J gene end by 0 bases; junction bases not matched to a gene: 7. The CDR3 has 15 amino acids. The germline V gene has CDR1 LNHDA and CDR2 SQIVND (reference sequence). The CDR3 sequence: CASSPRDSGSYEQYF. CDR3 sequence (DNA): TGTGCCAGTAGTCCCCGGGACAGCGGCTCCTACGAGCAGTACTTC.

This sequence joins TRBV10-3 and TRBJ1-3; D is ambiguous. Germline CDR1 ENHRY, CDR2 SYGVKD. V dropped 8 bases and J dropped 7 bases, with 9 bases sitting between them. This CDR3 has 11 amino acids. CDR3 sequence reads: CAIGLRNTIYF. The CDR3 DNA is TGTGCCATCGGCCTTCGGAACACCATATATTTT.

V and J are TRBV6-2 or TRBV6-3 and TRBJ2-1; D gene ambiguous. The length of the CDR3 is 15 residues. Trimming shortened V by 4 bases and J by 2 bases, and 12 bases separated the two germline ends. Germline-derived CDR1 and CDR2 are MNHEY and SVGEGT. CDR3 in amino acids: CASSSSIRPYNEQFF. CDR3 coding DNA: TGTGCCAGCAGTTCGTCTATTCGACCCTACAATGAGCAGTTCTTC.

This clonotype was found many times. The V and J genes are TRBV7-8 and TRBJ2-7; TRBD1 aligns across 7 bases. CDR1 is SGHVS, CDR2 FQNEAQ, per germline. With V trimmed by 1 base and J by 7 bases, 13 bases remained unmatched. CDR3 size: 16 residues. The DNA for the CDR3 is TGTGCCAGCAGCTTAGTCAGGACGGGACAGTCTAGAGAGCAGTACTTC. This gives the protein CASSLVRTGQSREQYF.

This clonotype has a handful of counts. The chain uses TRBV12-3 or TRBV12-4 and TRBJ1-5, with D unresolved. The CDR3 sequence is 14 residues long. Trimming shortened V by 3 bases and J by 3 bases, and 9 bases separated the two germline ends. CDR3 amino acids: CASSFFGTNQPQHF. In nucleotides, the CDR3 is TGTGCCAGCAGTTTCTTCGGTACCAATCAGCCCCAGCATTTT.

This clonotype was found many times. The CDR3 protein is CASSLDRTSGGAPSSYNEQFF. CDR3 DNA sequence: TGTGCCAGCAGCTTAGACCGGACTAGCGGGGGGGCCCCTAGCTCCTACAATGAGCAGTTCTTC. J is TRBJ2-1 and V is TRBV7-8; 15 bases are shared with TRBD2. The CDR3 is 21 amino acids. The germline CDR1 and CDR2 sequences are SGHVS and FQNEAQ. Trimming removed 1 base from V and 0 bases from J; junction bases left unmatched: 10.

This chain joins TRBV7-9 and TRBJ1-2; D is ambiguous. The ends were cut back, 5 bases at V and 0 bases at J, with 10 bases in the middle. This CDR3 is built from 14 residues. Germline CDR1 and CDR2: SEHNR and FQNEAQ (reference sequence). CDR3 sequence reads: CASSKKSANYGYTF. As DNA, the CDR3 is TGTGCCAGCAGCAAAAAGTCGGCTAACTATGGCTACACCTTC.

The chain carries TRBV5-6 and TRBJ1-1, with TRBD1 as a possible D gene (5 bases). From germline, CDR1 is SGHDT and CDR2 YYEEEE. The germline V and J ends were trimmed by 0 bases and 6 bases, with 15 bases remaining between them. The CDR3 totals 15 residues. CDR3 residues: CASSLADLLGAEAFF. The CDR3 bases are TGTGCCAGCAGCTTGGCCGACCTTTTGGGGGCTGAAGCTTTCTTT. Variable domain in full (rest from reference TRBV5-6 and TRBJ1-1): DAGVTQSPTHLIKTRGQQVTLRCSPKSGHDTVSWYQQALGQGPQFIFQYYEEEERQRGNFPDRFSGHQFPNYSSELNVNALLLGDSALYLCASSLADLLGAEAFFGQGTRLTVV.

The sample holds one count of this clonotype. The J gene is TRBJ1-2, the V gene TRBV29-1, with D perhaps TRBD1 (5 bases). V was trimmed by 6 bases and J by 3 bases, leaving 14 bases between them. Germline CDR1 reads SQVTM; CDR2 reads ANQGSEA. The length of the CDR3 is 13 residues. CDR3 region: CSVLNPGDYGYTF. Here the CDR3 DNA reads TGCAGCGTACTCAATCCGGGGGACTATGGCTACACCTTC.

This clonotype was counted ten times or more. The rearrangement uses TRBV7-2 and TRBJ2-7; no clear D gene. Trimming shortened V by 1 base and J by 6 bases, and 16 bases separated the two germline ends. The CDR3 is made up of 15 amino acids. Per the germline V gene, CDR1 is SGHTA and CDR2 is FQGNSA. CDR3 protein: CASSLDPIEIPEQYV. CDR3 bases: TGTGCCAGCAGCTTAGATCCAATCGAGATTCCCGAGCAGTACGTC.

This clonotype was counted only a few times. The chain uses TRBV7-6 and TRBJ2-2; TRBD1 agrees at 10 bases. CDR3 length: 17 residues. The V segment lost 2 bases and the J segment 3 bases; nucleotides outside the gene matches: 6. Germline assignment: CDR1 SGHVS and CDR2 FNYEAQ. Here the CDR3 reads CASSLFPGTGDTGELFF. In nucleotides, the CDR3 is TGTGCCAGCAGCTTATTCCCCGGGACAGGGGACACCGGGGAGCTGTTTTTT.

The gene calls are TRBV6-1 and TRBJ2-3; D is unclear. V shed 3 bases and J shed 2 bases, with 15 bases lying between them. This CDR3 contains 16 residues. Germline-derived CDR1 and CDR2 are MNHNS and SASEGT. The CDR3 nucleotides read TGTGCCAGCAGTGACCTTTTGACACAGATCACAGATACGCAGTATTTT. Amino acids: CASSDLLTQITDTQYF.

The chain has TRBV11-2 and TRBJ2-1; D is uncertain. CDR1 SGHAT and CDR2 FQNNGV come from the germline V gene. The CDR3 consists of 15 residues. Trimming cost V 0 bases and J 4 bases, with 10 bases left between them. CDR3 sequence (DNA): TGTGCCAGCAGCTTAGATGAATACGGTTACAATGAGCAGTTCTTC. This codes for CASSLDEYGYNEQFF.

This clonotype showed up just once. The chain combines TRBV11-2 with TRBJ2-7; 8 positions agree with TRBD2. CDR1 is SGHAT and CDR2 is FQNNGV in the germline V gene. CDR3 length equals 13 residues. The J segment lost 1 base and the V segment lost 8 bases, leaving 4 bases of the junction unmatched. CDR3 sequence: CASGSGGSYEQYF. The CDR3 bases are TGTGCCAGCGGAAGCGGGGGATCCTACGAGCAGTACTTC. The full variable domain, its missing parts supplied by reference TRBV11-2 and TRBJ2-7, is EAGVAQSPRYKIIEKRQSVAFWCNPISGHATLYWYQQILGQGPKLLIQFQNNGVVDDSQLPKDRFSAERLKGVDSTLKIQPAKLEDSAVYLCASGSGGSYEQYFGPGTRLTVT.

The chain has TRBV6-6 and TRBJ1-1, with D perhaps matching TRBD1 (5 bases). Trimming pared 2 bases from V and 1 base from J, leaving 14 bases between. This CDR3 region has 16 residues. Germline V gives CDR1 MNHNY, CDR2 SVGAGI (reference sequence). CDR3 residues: CASSYPRGLANTEAFF. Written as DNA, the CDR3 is TGTGCCAGCAGTTACCCGAGGGGCCTTGCGAACACTGAAGCTTTCTTT.